This is a list of T cell receptor beta chains from one sample in a study of blood T cell repertoires in COVID-19. Clones were read by immunoSEQ multiplex PCR, and TCRdb kept only the in-frame ones, dropping some. This table has approximately 81,000 clones, roughly 91% appearing once. The sample comprised PBMCs or T cells enriched from blood (not recorded which). The origin of the receptors is a woman aged 45 to 65 with acute COVID-19. Both conserved end residues are part of each CDR3.

CDR3aa | v_gene
CASRRELSNQPQHF | TRBV19
CASSPSGRSYNEQFF | TRBV18
CASSRDGDTSNQPQHF | TRBV5-1
CASSLGGTSYNEQFF | TRBV10-2
CASSPPGGYNSPLHF | TRBV14
CASSFPGQFYNEQFF | TRBV5-8
CGDRSYEQYF | TRBV5-1
CASSLSTGREKLFF | TRBV11-3
CASSFTDIMNTEAFF | TRBV11-3
CASSSHPEGQGAGNTIYF | TRBV7-3
CAWSGQVNTEAFF | TRBV30
CASSFLGGGNSYNEQFF | TRBV27
CASSLGGPEGYGYTF | TRBV27
CASSLEGAGTEAFF | TRBV5-8
CASSLYFLGQGDAGNTIYF | TRBV7-9
CALQGVPLYNEQFF | TRBV30
CASSGEQGRLNTEAFF | TRBV2
CASSQRTGGGYEQYF | TRBV3-1/TRBV3-2
CAWNRISPNYGYTF | TRBV30
CASRDSLGNYGYTF | TRBV19
CASSYSITGSNEQYF | TRBV6-2/TRBV6-3
CASSLRGVTGAQPQHF | TRBV7-9
CASSPGQVRGNQPQHF | TRBV27
CASSLPSLDYGYTF | TRBV7-2
CASSSPWVAGKGETQYF | TRBV7-6
CASSVEAGEGSYEQYF | TRBV9
CASSQRGQTTYNEQFF | TRBV4-1
CASSLEGGRGEKLFF | TRBV13
CASSMGGSVEKLFF | TRBV19
CASMRTSTDTQYF | TRBV10-1
CSVVQGGSYNEQFF | TRBV29-1
CASSQDRGGYTF | TRBV14
CATKGWTGAINTEAFF | TRBV15
CASSVGSRGETQYF | TRBV5-4
CSVVVGAVNTEAFF | TRBV29-1
CASSVQGMNTEAFF | TRBV7-2
CASSSGLVYHGELFF | TRBV5-1
CASSSTTGISTDTQYF | TRBV5-1
CASKGRVRRNHTEAFF | TRBV2
CASSSGTGAGYTF | TRBV6-5
CASSNLPGLDTEAFF | TRBV6-2/TRBV6-3
CASSTLAGTGELFF | TRBV7-7
CASSIQWTGGGGYTF | TRBV19
CASSLWTGRVVNEQFF | TRBV27
CASAGGQGGNEQFF | TRBV11-2